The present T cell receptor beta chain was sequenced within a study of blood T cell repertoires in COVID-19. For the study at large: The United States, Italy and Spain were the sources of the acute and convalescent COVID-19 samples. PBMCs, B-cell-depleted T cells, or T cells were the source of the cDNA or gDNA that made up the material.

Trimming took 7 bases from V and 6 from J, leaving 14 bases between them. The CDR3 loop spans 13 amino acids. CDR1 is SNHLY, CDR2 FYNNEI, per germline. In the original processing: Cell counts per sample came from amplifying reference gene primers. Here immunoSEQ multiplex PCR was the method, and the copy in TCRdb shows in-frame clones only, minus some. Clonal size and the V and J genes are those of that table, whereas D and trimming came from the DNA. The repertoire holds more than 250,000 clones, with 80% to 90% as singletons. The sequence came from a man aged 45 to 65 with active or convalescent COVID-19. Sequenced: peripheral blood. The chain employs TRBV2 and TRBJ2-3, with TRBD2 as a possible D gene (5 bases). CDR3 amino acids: CASKLRVSDTQYF. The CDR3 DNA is TGTGCCAGCAAGTTGAGGGTCTCCGATACGCAGTATTTT.